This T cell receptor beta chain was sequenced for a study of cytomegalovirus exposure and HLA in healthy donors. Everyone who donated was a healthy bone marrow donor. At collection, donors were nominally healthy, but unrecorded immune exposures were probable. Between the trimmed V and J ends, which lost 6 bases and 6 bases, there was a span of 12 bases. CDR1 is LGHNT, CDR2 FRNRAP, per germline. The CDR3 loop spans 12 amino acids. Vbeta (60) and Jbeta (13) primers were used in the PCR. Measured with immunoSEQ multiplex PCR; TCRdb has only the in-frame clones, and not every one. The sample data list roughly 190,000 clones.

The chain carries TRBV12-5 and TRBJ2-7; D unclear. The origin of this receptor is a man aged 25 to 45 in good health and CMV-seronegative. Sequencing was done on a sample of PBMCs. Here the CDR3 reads CASGPLVGEQYF. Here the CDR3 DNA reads TGTGCTAGTGGCCCGCTAGTGGGCGAGCAGTACTTC.